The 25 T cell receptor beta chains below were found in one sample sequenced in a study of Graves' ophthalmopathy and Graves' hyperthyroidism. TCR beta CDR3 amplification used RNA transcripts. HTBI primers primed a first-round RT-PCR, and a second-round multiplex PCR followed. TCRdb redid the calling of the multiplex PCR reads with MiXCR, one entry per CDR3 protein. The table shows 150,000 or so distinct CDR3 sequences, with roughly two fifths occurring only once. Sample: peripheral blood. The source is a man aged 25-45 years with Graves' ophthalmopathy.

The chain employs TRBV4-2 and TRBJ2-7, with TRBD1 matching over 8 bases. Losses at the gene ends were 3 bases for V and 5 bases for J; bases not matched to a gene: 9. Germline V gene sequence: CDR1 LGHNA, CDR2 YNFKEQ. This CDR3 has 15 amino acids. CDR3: CASSHDPGQGNEQYF. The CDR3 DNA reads TGTGCCAGCAGCCACGACCCCGGACAGGGCAACGAGCAGTACTTC.

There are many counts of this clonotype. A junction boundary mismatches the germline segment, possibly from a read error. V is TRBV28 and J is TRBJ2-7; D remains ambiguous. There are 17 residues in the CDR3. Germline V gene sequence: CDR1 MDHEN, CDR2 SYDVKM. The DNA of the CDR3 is TGTGCCAGCAATAATCGAAACCAAGGTCCCCTCTCCTACGGGCAGTACTTC. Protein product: CASNNRNQGPLSYGQYF.

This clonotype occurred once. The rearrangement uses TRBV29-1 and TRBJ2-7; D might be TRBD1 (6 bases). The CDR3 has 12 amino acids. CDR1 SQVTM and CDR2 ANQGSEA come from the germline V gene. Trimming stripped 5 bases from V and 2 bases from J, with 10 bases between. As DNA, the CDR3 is TGCAGCGTTCTGGACAGAACCTACGAGCAGTACTTC. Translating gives CSVLDRTYEQYF.

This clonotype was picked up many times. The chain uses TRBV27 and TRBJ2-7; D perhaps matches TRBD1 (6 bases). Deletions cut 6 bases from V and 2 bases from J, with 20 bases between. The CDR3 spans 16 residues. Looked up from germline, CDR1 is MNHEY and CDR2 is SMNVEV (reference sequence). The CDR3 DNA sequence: TGTGCCAGCAGGGACGCGGCCTCAACAGGGCCCTACGAGCAGTACTTC. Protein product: CASRDAASTGPYEQYF.

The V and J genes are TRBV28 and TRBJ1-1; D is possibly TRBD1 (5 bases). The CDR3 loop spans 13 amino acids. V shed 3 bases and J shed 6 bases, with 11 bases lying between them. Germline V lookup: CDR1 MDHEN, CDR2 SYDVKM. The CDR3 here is CASSLVQGSEAFF. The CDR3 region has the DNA TGTGCCAGCAGTTTGGTCCAGGGATCTGAAGCTTTCTTT.

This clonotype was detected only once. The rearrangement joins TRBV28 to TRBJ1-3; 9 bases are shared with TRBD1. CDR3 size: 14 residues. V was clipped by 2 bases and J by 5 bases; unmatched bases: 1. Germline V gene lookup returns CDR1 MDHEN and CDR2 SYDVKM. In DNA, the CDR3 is TGTGCCAGCAGTTTAGGGACAGGGCGAAACACCATATATTTT. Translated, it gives CASSLGTGRNTIYF. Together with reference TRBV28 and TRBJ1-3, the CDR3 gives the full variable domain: DVKVTQSSRYLVKRTGEKVFLECVQDMDHENMFWYRQDPGLGLRLIYFSYDVKMKEKGDIPEGYSVSREKKERFSLILESASTNQTSMYLCASSLGTGRNTIYFGEGSWLTVV.

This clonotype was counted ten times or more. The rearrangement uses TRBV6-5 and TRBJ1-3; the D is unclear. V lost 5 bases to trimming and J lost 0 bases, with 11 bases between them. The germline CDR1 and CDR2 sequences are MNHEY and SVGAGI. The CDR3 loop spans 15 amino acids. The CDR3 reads CASSTKETSGNTIYF. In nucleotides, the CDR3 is TGTGCCAGCAGTACAAAGGAGACCTCTGGAAACACCATATATTTT.

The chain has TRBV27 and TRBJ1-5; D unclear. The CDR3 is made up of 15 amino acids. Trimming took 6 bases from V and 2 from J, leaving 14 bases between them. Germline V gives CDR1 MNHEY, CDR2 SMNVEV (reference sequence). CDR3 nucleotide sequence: TGTGCCAGCAGCCCAGACACCGTTCGCAATCAGCCCCAGCATTTT. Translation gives CASSPDTVRNQPQHF.

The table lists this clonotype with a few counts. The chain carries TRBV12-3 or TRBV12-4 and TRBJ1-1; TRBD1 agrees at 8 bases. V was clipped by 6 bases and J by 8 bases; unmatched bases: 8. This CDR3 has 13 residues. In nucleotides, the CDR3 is TGTGCCAGCAGCCCGACAGGGGCCCCCGAAGCTTTCTTT. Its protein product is CASSPTGAPEAFF.

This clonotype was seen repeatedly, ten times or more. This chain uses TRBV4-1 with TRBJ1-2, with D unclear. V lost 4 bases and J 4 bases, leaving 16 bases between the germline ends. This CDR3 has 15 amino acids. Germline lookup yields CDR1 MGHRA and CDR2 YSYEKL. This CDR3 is CASSPFRLGSYGYTF. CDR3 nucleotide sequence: TGCGCCAGCAGCCCGTTCCGACTCGGTTCCTATGGCTACACCTTC.

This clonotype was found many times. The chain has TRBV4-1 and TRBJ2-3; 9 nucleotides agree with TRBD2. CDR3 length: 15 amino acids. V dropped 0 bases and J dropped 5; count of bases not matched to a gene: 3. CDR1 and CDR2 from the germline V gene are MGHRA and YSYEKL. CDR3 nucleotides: TGCGCCAGCAGCCAAGACGGAGCGGGAGGAGATACGCAGTATTTT. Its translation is CASSQDGAGGDTQYF.

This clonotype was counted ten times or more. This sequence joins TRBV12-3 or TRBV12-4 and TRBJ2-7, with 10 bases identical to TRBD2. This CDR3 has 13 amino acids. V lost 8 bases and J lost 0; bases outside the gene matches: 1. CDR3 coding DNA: TGTGCCAGCGGACTAGCGGCCTCCTACGAGCAGTACTTC. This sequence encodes CASGLAASYEQYF.

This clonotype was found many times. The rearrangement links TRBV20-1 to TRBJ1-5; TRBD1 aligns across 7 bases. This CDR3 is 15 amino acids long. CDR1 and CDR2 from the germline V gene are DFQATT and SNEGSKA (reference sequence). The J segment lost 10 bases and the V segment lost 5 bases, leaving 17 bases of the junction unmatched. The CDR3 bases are TGCAGTGCTTCCCCGGGACAGACCCAAATCAGCCCCCAGCATTTT. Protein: CSASPGQTQISPQHF.

The CDR3 DNA sequence: TGTGCCAGCAGTTACTCGACAAGGATTAATCAGCCCCAGCATTTT. Encoded protein: CASSYSTRINQPQHF. The V and J genes are TRBV6-2 or TRBV6-3 and TRBJ1-5; D remains unclear. The CDR3 contains 15 residues. The germline V gene encodes CDR1 MNHEY and CDR2 SVGEGT. Trimming removed 0 bases at V and 4 bases at J, with 10 bases between.

The CDR3 coding sequence is TGTGCCAGCAGTTCCCCCGGACAGCTCTACGAGCAGTACTTC. Amino acids: CASSSPGQLYEQYF. V and J are TRBV12-3 or TRBV12-4 and TRBJ2-7, with D perhaps TRBD1 (6 bases). V was cut by 4 bases and J by 3 bases, with 13 bases left in between. The CDR3 covers 14 residues.

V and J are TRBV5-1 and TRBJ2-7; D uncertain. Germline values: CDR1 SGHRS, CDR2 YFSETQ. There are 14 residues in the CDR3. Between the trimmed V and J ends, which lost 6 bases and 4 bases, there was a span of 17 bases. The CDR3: CASKKTAAGYEQYF. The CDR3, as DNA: TGCGCCAGCAAAAAAACTGCGGCCGGTTACGAGCAGTACTTC.

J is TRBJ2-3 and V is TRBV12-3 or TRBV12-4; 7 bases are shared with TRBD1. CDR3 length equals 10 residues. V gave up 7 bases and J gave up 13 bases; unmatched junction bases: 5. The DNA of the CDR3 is TGTGCCAGCAAAGGGGGCCATGAGTATTTT. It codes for CASKGGHEYF.

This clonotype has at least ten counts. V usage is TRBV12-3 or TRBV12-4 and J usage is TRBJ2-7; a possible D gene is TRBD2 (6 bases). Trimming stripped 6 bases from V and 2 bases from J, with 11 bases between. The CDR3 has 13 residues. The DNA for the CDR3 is TGTGCCAGCAGCCTTGGGACTCCCTACGAGCAGTACTTC. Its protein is CASSLGTPYEQYF.

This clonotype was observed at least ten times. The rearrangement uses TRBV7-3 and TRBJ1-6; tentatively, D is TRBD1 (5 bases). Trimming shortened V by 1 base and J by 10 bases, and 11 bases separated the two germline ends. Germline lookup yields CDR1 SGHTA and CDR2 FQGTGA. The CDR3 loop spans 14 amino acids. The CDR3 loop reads CASSLRVRDSPLHF. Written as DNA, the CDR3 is TGTGCCAGCAGCTTAAGAGTCAGGGACTCACCCCTCCACTTT.

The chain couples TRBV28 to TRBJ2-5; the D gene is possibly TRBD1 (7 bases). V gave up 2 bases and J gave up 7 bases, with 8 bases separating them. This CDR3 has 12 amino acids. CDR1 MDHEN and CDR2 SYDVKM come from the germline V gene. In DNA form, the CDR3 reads TGTGCCAGCAGTTTACAGGGGGGGACCCAGTACTTC. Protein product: CASSLQGGTQYF. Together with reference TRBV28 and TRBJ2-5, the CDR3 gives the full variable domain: DVKVTQSSRYLVKRTGEKVFLECVQDMDHENMFWYRQDPGLGLRLIYFSYDVKMKEKGDIPEGYSVSREKKERFSLILESASTNQTSMYLCASSLQGGTQYFGPGTRLLVL.

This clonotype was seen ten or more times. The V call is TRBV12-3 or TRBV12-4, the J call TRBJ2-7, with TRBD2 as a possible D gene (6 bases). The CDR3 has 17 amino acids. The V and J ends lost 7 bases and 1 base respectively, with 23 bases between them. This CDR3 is CASTLYNIAGLSYEQYF. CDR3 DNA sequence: TGTGCCAGCACCCTCTACAACATCGCGGGACTGTCCTACGAGCAGTACTTC.

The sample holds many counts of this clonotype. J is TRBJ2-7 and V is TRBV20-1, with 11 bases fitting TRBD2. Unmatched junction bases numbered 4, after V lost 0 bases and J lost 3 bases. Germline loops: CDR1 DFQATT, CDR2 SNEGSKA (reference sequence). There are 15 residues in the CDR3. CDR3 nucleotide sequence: TGCAGTGCTAGAGACCTAGCGGGAGGCGGCTACGAGCAGTACTTC. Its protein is CSARDLAGGGYEQYF.

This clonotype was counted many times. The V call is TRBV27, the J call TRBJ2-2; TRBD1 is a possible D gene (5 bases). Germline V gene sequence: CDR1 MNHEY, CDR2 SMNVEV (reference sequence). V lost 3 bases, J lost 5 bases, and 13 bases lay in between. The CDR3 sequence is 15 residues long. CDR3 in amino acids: CASSFRVSGTGELFF. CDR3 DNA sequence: TGTGCCAGCAGTTTCAGAGTTTCAGGGACCGGGGAGCTGTTTTTT.

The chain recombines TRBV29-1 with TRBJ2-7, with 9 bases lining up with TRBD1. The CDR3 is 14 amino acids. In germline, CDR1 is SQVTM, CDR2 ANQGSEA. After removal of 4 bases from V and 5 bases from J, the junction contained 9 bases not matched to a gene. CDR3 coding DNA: TGCAGCGTTGTACCTTTGGACAGGGGAAACGAGCAGTACTTC. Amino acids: CSVVPLDRGNEQYF.

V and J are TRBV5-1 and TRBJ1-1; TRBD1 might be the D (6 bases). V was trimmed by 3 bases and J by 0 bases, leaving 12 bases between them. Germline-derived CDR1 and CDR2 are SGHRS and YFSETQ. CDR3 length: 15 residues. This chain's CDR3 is CASSSSGHLNTEAFF. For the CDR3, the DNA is TGCGCCAGCAGCTCCTCGGGACACCTGAACACTGAAGCTTTCTTT.